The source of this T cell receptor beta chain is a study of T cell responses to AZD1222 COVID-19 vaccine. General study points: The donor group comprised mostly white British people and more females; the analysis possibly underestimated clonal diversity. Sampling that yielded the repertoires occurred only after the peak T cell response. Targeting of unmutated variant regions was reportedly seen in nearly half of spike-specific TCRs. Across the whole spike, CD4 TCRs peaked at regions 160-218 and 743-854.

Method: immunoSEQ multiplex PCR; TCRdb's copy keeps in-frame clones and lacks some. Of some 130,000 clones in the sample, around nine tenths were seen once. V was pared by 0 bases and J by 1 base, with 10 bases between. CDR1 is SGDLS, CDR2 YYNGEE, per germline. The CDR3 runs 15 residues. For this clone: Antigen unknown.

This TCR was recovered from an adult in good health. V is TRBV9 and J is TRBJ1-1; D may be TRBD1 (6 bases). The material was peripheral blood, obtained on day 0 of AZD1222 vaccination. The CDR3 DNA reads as TGTGCCAGCAGCGTAGAGGGGGATACGAACACTGAAGCTTTCTTT. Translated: CASSVEGDTNTEAFF. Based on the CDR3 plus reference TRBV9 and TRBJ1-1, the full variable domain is DSGVTQTPKHLITATGQRVTLRCSPRSGDLSVYWYQQSLDQGLQFLIQYYNGEERAKGNILERFSAQQFPDLHSELNLSSLELGDSALYFCASSVEGDTNTEAFFGQGTRLTVV.